This T cell receptor beta chain was identified during a study of OX40 agonist ivuxolimab in advanced cancers. With regard to the full study: Ivuxolimab was an agonistic, fully human IgG2 monoclonal antibody directed against OX40 (CD134), a costimulatory receptor. Of the roughly 53 patients in dose escalation, 19 had hepatocellular carcinoma, around 15 had melanoma, 9 had renal cell carcinoma and 9 had head and neck cancer. In the dose-escalation cohort, around four fifths of patients were male, and the mean age was roughly 60 years with a range of about 20 to 80. Partial responses were achieved by three dose-escalation patients, of whom one had hepatocellular carcinoma and two had cutaneous melanoma. The paper describes the monotherapy dose-escalation part (N = 52 patients) of the phase I trial of ivuxolimab. Intravenous ivuxolimab was administered to patients every 2 weeks at six dose levels: 0.01, 0.1, 0.3, 1.5, 3 and 10 mg/kg. The point of sequencing TCRbeta in the periphery was to test whether ivuxolimab changed TCR sequence diversity and drove clonal T-cell expansion. Patients were allowed to have had prior anti-PD-1, anti-PD-L1 or anti-CTLA-4 therapy, and around 43% of the dose-escalation patients had been treated with checkpoint inhibitors.

Genomic DNA was isolated from the sorted cells so that the TCRbeta CDR3 region could be sequenced. The immunoSEQ Assay was used to sequence the TCRbeta CDR3 regions. This immuneACCESS table, as held by TCRdb, lists in-frame sequences with V and J called but not all clones. Of the missing ones, under half trace to an unresolved V gene in checked studies; the others have no known cause. This sample lists several thousand clones; about 80% were detected once. The top ten constitute approximately 20% of the sample. Patients with a history of autoimmune disease or receiving systemic immunosuppression were excluded from the trial. Peripheral blood for TCR sequencing was collected from all dose cohorts at baseline, on cycle 4 day 1, and on cycle 7 day 1. Samples were obtained from an open-label, multicenter, first-in-human phase I dose-escalation trial of ivuxolimab. The trial enrolled adults with locally advanced or metastatic head and neck squamous cell, hepatocellular, melanoma or renal cell carcinoma. CD4+ and CD8+ T cells were sorted separately from peripheral blood before TCR sequencing.

V gives up 2 bases and J gives up 6 bases, and the segment between their germline ends measures 14 bases. Reading from cysteine to phenylalanine, the CDR3 counts 14 amino acids. Just the 42-base CDR3 DNA is kept, in frame starting at base 1. Sequences SGHVT (CDR1) and SQSDAQ (CDR2) are obtained from the germline V gene. As concerns this clone: It has no known antigen specificity. Base quality data are lacking; no much larger clone is found one base away.

Beyond this particular receptor, the publication reports: After ivuxolimab, more expanded clones were found on average in CD8+ T cells than in CD4+ T cells. At doses of 0.1 to 3.0 mg/kg, clonal expansion of both CD4+ and CD8+ T cells in blood was seen between baseline and week 6. The antigen specificity of the peripheral T cells that underwent clonal expansion was not determined. Low levels of normalized T-cell clonal expansion were also shown by some nonresponding patients. In the 0.1-3.0 mg/kg groups, partial responders had among the lowest normalized peripheral clonal expansion, particularly in CD8+ T cells.

The starting material was CD4+ or CD8+ T cells sorted from blood, obtained in a trial of the OX40 agonist ivuxolimab. The chain is made from TRBV7-4 and TRBJ2-7, with the D gene not clear enough to name. This TCR derives from an adult with an advanced solid tumor such as melanoma, head and neck, liver or kidney cancer. The CDR3 in this case is CASSLNGLGAEQYF. Here is the DNA: TGTGCCAGCAGCTTAAACGGGTTAGGCGCCGAGCAGTACTTC.